Following are 6 T cell receptor beta chains from one sample sequenced in a study of T cells in Graves' hyperthyroidism and ophthalmopathy. From RNA transcripts, TCR beta CDR3 regions were amplified. First-round RT-PCR with HTBI primers amplified the TCR CDR3 region. TCRdb reanalysed the multiplex PCR reads using MiXCR and keeps one entry per CDR3 protein. The sample has approximately 250,000 distinct CDR3 sequences; about 25% are singletons. The sample consisted of blood. These receptors were collected from a middle-aged woman with Graves' ophthalmopathy.

This clonotype was counted many times. V and J are TRBV18 and TRBJ2-7, with TRBD1 matching over 11 bases. Trimming removed 3 bases from V and 1 base from J; junction bases left unmatched: 2. The CDR3 has 15 amino acids. The germline V gene has CDR1 KGHSH and CDR2 LQKENI. CDR3 region: CASSPRDRGSYEQYF. Written as DNA, the CDR3 is TGTGCCAGCTCACCCCGGGACAGGGGGTCCTACGAGCAGTACTTC.

This clonotype was counted many times. The CDR3 DNA sequence: TGTGCCAGCCTCCAGTGTAGAGGGACGTCCTACGAGCAGTACTTC. Its protein is CASLQCRGTSYEQYF. The rearrangement joins TRBV6-9 to TRBJ2-7; D possibly uses TRBD1 or TRBD2 (5 bases each). CDR1 MNHGY and CDR2 SVAAGI come from the germline V gene. Deletions cut 8 bases from V and 1 base from J, with 18 bases between. The CDR3 loop spans 15 amino acids.

This clonotype has a handful of counts. The rearrangement uses TRBV3-1 and TRBJ2-2; no clear D. There are 13 residues in the CDR3. Trimming stripped 3 bases from V and 5 bases from J, with 7 bases between. Germline V lookup: CDR1 LGHDT, CDR2 YNNKEL (reference sequence). The CDR3 spells CASSQFRTGELFF. The CDR3, as DNA: TGTGCCAGCAGCCAGTTCAGAACCGGGGAGCTGTTTTTT.

This clonotype was picked up a small number of times. In DNA, the CDR3 is TGCAGTGCTAGAGGGGGGACCGCAAACTCCTACGAGCAGTACTTC. Its protein is CSARGGTANSYEQYF. The rearrangement joins TRBV20-1 to TRBJ2-7; D possibly uses TRBD1 or TRBD2 (5 bases each). From germline, CDR1 is DFQATT and CDR2 SNEGSKA (reference sequence). V lost 1 base and J 0 bases, leaving 13 bases between the germline ends. There are 15 residues in the CDR3.

The CDR3: CATSRDLPRETYEQYF. CDR3 coding DNA: TGTGCCACCAGCAGAGATCTGCCTAGGGAGACCTACGAGCAGTACTTC. The chain is built from TRBV15 and TRBJ2-7, with D tentatively TRBD2 (5 bases). The length of the CDR3 is 16 residues. Trimming shortened V by 0 bases and J by 2 bases, and 14 bases separated the two germline ends. Germline V gives CDR1 LNHNV, CDR2 YYDKDF (reference sequence). The variable domain in full, with the rest retrieved from reference TRBV15 and TRBJ2-7, is DAMVIQNPRYQVTQFGKPVTLSCSQTLNHNVMYWYQQKSSQAPKLLFHYYDKDFNNEADTPDNFQSRRPNTSFCFLDIRSPGLGDTAMYLCATSRDLPRETYEQYFGPGTRLTVT.

This clonotype was detected ten times or more. V is TRBV12-3 or TRBV12-4 and J is TRBJ1-6; 12 bases align to TRBD1. V shed 5 bases, J shed 10 bases, and the junction held 6 bases outside the gene matches. The CDR3 is made up of 15 amino acids. The CDR3 spells CASSRDRGQGSPLHF. CDR3 bases: TGTGCCAGCAGTAGGGACAGGGGGCAAGGATCACCCCTCCACTTT.